This paragraph reports one T cell receptor beta chain. This sample is drawn from a study of cytomegalovirus exposure and HLA in healthy donors. CDR3 size: 13 residues. Per the germline V gene, CDR1 is SGHKS and CDR2 is YYEKEE (reference sequence). V lost 5 bases, J lost 9 bases, and 7 bases stayed unmatched. PCR used 60 Vbeta primers and 13 Jbeta primers. Sequenced by immunoSEQ multiplex PCR; TCRdb stores in-frame clones only, minus some. The table shows approximately 150,000 clones, with around 80% occurring only once. This chain joins TRBV5-5 and TRBJ2-3; 9 bases are shared with TRBD2. Sequencing input: PBMCs. The receptor was derived from a man aged 25-45 years in good health and CMV-seronegative. This CDR3 is CASRLFLAGTQYF. The CDR3 DNA sequence: TGTGCCAGCAGGTTGTTTCTAGCGGGGACGCAGTATTTT.